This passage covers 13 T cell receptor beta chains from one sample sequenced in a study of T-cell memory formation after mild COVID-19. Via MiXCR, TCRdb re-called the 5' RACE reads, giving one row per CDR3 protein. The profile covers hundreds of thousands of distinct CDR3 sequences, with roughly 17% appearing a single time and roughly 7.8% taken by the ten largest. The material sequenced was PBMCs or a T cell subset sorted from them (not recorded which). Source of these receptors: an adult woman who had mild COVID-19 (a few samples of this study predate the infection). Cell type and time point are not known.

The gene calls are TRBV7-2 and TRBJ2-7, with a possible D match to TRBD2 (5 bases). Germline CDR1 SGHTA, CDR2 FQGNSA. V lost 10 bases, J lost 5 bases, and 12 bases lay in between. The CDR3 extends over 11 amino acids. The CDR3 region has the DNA TGTGCCACCGGGGTCCGGCACGAGCAGTACTTC. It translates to CATGVRHEQYF.

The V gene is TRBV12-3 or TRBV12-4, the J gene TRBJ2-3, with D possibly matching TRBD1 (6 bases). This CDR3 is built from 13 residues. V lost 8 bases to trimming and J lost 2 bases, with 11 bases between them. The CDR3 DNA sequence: TGTGCCAGCCTCGAGGGGGTCACAGATACGCAGTATTTT. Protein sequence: CASLEGVTDTQYF.

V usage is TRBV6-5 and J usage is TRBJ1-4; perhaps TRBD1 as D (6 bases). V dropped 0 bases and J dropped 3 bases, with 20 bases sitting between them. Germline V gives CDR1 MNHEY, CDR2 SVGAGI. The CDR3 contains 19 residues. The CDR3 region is CASSYSQLFTGSANEKLFF. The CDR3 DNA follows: TGTGCCAGCAGTTACTCTCAATTATTTACAGGGTCGGCTAATGAAAAACTGTTTTTT.

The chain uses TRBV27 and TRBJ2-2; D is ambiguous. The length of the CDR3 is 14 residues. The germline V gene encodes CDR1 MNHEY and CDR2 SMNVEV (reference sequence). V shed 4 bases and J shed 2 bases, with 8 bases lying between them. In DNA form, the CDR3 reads TGTGCCAGCAGTTGGGCCCTAAACACCGGGGAGCTGTTTTTT. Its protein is CASSWALNTGELFF.

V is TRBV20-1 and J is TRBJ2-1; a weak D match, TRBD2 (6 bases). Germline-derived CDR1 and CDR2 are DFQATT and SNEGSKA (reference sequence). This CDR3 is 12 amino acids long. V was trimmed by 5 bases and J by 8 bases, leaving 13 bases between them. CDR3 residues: CSALTRRDEQFF. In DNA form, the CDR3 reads TGCAGTGCTTTAACTCGGAGGGATGAGCAGTTCTTC.

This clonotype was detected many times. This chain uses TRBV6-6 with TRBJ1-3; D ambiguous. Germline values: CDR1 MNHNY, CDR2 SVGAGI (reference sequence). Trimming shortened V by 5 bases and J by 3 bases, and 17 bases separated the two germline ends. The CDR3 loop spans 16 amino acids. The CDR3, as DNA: TGTGCCAGCAGTCGGCAGGATACGATAGGTGGAAACACCATATATTTT. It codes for CASSRQDTIGGNTIYF.

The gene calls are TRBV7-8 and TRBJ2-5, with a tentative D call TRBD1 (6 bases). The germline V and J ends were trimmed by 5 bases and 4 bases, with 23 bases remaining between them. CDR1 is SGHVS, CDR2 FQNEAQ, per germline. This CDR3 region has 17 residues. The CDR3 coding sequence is TGTGCCAGCAGCCAAAACTGGGGCGACAGGCTTGTAGAGACCCAGTACTTC. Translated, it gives CASSQNWGDRLVETQYF. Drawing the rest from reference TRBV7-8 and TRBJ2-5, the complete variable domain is GAGVSQSPRYKVAKRGQDVALRCDPISGHVSLFWYQQALGQGPEFLTYFQNEAQLDKSGLPSDRFFAERPEGSVSTLKIQRTQQEDSAVYLCASSQNWGDRLVETQYFGPGTRLLVL.

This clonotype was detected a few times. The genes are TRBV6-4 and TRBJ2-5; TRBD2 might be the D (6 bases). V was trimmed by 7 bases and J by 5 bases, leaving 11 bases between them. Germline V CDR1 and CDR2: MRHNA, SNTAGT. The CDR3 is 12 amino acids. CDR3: CASNRGGETQYF. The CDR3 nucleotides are TGTGCCAGCAACCGAGGAGGGGAGACCCAGTACTTC.

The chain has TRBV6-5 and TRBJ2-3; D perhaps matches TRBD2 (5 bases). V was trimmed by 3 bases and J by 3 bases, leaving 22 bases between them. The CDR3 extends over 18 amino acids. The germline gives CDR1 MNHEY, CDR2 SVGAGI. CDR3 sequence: CASSYSAFEGVATDTQYF. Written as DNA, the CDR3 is TGTGCCAGCAGTTATTCAGCGTTTGAGGGAGTCGCGACAGATACGCAGTATTTT.

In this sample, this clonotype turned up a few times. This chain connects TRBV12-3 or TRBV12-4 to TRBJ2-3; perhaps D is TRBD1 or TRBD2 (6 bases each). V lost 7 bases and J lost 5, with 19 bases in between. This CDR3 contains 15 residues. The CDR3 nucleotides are TGTGCCAGCACTAGCGAGGGGGGAGCCGGAGATACGCAGTATTTT. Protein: CASTSEGGAGDTQYF.

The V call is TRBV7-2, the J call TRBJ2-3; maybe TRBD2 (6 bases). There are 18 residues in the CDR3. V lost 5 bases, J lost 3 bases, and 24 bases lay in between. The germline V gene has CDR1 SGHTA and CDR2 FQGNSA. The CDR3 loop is CASSGTEAPLPRTDTQYF. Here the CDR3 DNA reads TGTGCCAGCAGCGGGACTGAGGCACCCCTCCCGCGGACAGATACGCAGTATTTT.

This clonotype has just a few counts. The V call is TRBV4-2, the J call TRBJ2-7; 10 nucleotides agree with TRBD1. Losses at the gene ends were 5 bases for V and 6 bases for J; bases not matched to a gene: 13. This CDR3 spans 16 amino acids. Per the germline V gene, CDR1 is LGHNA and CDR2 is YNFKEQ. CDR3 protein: CASSSRGGTGEVEQYF. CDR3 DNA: TGTGCCAGCAGCTCACGGGGTGGGACAGGGGAGGTCGAGCAGTACTTC.

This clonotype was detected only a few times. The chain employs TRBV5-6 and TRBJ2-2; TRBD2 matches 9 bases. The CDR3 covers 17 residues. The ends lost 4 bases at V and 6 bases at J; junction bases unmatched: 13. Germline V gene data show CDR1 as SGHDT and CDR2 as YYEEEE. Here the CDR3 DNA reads TGTGCCAGCAGCACCCTCTGGGGGACTAGCAATCCCGGGGAGCTGTTTTTT. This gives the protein CASSTLWGTSNPGELFF. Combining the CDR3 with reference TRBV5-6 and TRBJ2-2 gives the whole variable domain DAGVTQSPTHLIKTRGQQVTLRCSPKSGHDTVSWYQQALGQGPQFIFQYYEEEERQRGNFPDRFSGHQFPNYSSELNVNALLLGDSALYLCASSTLWGTSNPGELFFGEGSRLTVL.